This TCR beta chain comes out of a study of blood T cell repertoires in COVID-19. Study summary: The United States, Italy and Spain were the sources of the acute and convalescent COVID-19 samples.

Those enrolled in Seattle joined during active infection and were followed longitudinally afterward. Germline V gives CDR1 SGHRS, CDR2 YFSETQ. This CDR3 has 16 residues. V lost 3 bases to trimming and J lost 2 bases; unmatched junction nucleotides: 8. In the authors' methods: How many nucleated cells were present was estimated from reference gene primer amplification. The data were produced by immunoSEQ multiplex PCR, yet TCRdb's version contains in-frame clones alone and is incomplete. Clone size and V and J calls were adopted from that table, with D and trimming inferred from the DNA. The sample comprises 200,000 to 250,000 clones, 86% of which are singletons, and more than 8.5% rests with the top ten.

The rearrangement links TRBV5-1 to TRBJ1-1, with 9 bases lining up with TRBD1. Sequences were obtained from peripheral blood. The clonotype was recovered from a woman between 50 and 59 years old with COVID-19, enrolled during active disease. The CDR3 DNA reads as TGCGCCAGCAGCTATCGACAGGGGGGAGGAAACACTGAAGCTTTCTTT. The encoded protein is CASSYRQGGGNTEAFF.